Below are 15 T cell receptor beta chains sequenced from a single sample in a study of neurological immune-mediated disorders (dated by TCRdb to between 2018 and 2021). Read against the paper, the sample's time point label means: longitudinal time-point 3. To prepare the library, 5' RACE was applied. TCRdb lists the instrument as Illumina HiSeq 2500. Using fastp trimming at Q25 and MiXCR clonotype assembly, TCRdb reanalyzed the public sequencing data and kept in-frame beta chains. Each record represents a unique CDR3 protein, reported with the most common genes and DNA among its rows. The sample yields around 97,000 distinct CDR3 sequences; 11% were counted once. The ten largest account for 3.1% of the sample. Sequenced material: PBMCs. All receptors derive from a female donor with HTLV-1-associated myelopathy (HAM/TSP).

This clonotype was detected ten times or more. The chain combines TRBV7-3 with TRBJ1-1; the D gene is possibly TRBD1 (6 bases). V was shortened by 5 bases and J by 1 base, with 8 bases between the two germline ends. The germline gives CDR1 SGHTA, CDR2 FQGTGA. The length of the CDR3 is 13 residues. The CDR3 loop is CASSIQGNTEAFF. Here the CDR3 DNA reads TGTGCCAGCAGCATACAGGGGAACACTGAAGCTTTCTTT.

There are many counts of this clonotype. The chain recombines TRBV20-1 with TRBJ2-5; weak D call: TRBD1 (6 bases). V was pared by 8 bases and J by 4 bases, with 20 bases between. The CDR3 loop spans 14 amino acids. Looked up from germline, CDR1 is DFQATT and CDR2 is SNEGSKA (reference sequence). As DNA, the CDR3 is TGCAGTCTCCGGGACACTCTTATCCCAGAGACCCAGTACTTC. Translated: CSLRDTLIPETQYF.

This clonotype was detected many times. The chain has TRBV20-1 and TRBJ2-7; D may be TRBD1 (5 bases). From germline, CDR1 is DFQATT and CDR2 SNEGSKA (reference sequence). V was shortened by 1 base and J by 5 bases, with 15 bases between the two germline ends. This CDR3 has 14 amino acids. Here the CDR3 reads CSARAMGRVNEQYF. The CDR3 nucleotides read TGCAGTGCTAGAGCCATGGGCAGGGTTAACGAGCAGTACTTC.

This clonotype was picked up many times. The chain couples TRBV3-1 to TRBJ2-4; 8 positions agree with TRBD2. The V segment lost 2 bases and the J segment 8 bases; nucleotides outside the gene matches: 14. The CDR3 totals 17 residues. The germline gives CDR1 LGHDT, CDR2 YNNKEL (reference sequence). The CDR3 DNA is TGTGCCAGCAGCCAATGGAGGAGCGGGAGAATCGGGGACATTCAGTACTTC. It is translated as CASSQWRSGRIGDIQYF.

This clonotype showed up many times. In DNA, the CDR3 is TGCAGTGCTAGAATTCAGGACCGGACCTACAATGAGCAGTTCTTC. It codes for CSARIQDRTYNEQFF. The rearrangement links TRBV20-1 to TRBJ2-1, with D unclear. CDR1 and CDR2 (germline): DFQATT, SNEGSKA (reference sequence). Between the trimmed V and J ends, which lost 2 bases and 2 bases, there was a span of 13 bases. The CDR3 loop spans 15 amino acids.

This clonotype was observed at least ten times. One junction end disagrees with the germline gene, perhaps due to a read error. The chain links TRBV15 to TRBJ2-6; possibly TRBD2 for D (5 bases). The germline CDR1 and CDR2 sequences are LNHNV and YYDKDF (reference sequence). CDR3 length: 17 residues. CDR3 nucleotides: TGTGCTACCAGCGGCCGGGCCTCGAGCTCTGGGGCCAACGTCCTGACTTTC. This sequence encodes CATSGRASSSGANVLTF.

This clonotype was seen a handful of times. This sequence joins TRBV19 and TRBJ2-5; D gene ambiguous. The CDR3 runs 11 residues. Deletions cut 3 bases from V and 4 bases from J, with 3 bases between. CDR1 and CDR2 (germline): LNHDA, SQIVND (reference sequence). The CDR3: CASSMGETQYF. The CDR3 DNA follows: TGTGCCAGTAGTATGGGAGAGACCCAGTACTTC.

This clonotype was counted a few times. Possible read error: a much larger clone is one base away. CDR3 DNA: TGTACCAGCGGGTATATCTCCTACGAGCAGTACTTC. Translation: CTSGYISYEQYF. The V gene is TRBV6-1, the J gene TRBJ2-7; perhaps TRBD2 as D (6 bases). This CDR3 comprises 12 residues. The germline V gene has CDR1 MNHNS and CDR2 SASEGT.

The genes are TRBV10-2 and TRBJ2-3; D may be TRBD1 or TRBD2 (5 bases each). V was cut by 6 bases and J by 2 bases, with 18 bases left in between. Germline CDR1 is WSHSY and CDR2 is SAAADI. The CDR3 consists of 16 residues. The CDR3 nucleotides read TGCGCCAGCAGCGAAGGGACCGCACTCTACACAGATACGCAGTATTTT. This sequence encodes CASSEGTALYTDTQYF.

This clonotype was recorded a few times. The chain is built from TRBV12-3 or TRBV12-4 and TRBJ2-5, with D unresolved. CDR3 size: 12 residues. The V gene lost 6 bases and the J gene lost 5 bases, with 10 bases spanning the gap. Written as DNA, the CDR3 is TGTGCCAGCAGCTTCGTTAGGGAGACCCAGTACTTC. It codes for CASSFVRETQYF.

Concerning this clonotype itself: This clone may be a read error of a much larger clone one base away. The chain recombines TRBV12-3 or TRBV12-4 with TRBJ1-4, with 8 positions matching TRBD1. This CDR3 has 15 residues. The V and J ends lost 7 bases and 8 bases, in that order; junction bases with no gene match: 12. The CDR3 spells CASNSGQGSKEKLFF. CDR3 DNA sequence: TGTGCCAGCAACTCTGGACAGGGCAGCAAGGAAAAACTGTTTTTT.

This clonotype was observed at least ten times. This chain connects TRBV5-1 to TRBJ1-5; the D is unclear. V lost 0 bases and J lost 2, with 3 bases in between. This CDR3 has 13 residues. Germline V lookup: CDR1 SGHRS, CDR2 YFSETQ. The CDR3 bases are TGCGCCAGCAGCTTGGCCCGCAATCAGCCCCAGCATTTT. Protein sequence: CASSLARNQPQHF.

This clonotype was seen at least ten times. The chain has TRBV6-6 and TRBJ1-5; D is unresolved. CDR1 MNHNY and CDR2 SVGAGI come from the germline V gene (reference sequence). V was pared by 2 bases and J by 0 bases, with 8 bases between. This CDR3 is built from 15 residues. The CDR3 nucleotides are TGTGCCAGCAGTTACGGGCATGATAGCAATCAGCCCCAGCATTTT. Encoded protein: CASSYGHDSNQPQHF.

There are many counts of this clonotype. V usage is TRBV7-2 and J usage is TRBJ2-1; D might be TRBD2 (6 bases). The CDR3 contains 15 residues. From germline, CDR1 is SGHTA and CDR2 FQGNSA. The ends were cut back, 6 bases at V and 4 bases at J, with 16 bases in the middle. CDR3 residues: CASSSGTALYNEQFF. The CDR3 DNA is TGTGCCAGCAGTTCCGGGACTGCTCTTTACAATGAGCAGTTCTTC.

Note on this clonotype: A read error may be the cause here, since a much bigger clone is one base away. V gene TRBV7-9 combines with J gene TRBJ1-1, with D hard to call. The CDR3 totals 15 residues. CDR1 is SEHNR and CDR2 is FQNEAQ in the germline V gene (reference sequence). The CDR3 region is CAISQQRTGNTEAFF. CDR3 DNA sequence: TGTGCCATCAGCCAACAAAGGACCGGTAACACTGAAGCTTTCTTT.